This T cell receptor (beta chain) comes out of a study of T-cell reconstitution after alpha-beta-depleted transplantation in children. Regarding the study as a whole: Counts and diversity of T cells one year after transplant came mostly from newly produced T cells. Expanded graft clones numbering several hundred reportedly gave rise to alpha-beta T cells about two months after transplant. The high TCRbeta diversity at day 60 in some patients came from surviving recipient T cells and thymic progenitors.

A few counts support this clonotype. Antigen: not known. Researchers prepared the TCRbeta library using unique molecular identifiers, the study reports. TCRdb used MiXCR to reprocess the PCR reads, holding one entry per CDR3 protein. The sample includes about 140,000 distinct CDR3 sequences, around 10% seen only once; the top ten take 18%. CDR3 size: 14 residues. The V segment lost 4 bases and the J segment 9 bases; nucleotides outside the gene matches: 8. Germline V lookup: CDR1 DFQATT, CDR2 SNEGSKA (reference sequence). The receptor was isolated from a female patient aged 2-15 years who had a stem cell transplant for congenital amegakaryocytic thrombocytopenia, so the T cells may come from the graft donor. V gene TRBV20-1 combines with J gene TRBJ1-6, with 8 bases that match TRBD1. The sequenced sample was PBMCs, mostly from graft donor cells, obtained 180 days after TCRalphabeta/CD19-depleted stem cell transplant. CDR3 amino acids: CSATPGTGFSPLHF. The CDR3 DNA sequence: TGCAGTGCTACCCCCGGGACAGGTTTTTCACCCCTCCACTTT.